Reported below is one TCR beta chain. The V segment lost 1 base and the J segment 13 bases; nucleotides outside the gene matches: 4. This CDR3 comprises 14 residues. Germline-derived CDR1 and CDR2 are SNHLY and FYNNEI. Libraries were prepared by immunoSEQ multiplex PCR; TCRdb keeps only in-frame clonotypes and omits some of them. The sample includes 150,000 to 200,000 clones, around 90% seen only once; the top ten take about 12%. This record belongs to a study of control samples from healthy donors and cancer patients. The chain links TRBV2 to TRBJ1-6; 10 bases map to TRBD1. Sequenced input: blood. The receptor was isolated from a man aged 25-40 years in good health. The DNA for the CDR3 is TGTGCCAGCAGTGAAGGGGACAGGGGCGGTCCCCTCCACTTT. This encodes CASSEGDRGGPLHF.